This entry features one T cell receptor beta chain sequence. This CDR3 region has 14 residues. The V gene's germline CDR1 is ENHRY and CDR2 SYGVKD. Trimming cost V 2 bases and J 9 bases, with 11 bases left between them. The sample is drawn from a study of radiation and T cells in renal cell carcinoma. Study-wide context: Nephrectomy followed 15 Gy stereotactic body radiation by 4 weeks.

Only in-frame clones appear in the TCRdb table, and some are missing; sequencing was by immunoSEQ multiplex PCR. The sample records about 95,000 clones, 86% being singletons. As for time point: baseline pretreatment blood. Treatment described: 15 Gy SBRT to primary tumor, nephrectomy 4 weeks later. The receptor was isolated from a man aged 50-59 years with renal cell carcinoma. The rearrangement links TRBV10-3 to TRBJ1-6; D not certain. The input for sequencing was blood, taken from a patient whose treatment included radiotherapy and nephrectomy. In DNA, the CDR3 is TGTGCCATCAGTGAGCCTGTGTCGGGTTCACCCCTCCACTTT. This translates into CAISEPVSGSPLHF.